The T cell receptor (beta chain) under discussion was sequenced for a study of blood T cell repertoires in COVID-19. Study details: Sources were T cells, B-cell-depleted T cells, or PBMCs; the material itself was cDNA or gDNA.

The method was immunoSEQ multiplex PCR; TCRdb's version includes in-frame clones alone and lacks a portion of them. The profile shows 170,000 or so clones, around 87% of them singletons. Germline V CDR1 and CDR2: MNHEY, SVGAGI. J gave up 6 bases and V 10 bases, and 8 bases lay outside the gene matches. The CDR3 length is 14 residues. A Seattle source enrolled patients during active infection and followed them longitudinally. This receptor was identified in an older woman with COVID-19, enrolled during active disease. The sequenced sample consisted of peripheral blood. The rearrangement uses TRBV6-5 and TRBJ2-1; 11 nucleotides align to TRBD2. The CDR3: CATARLAGINEQFF. The CDR3 DNA sequence: TGTGCCACCGCCAGACTAGCGGGGATCAATGAGCAGTTCTTC.